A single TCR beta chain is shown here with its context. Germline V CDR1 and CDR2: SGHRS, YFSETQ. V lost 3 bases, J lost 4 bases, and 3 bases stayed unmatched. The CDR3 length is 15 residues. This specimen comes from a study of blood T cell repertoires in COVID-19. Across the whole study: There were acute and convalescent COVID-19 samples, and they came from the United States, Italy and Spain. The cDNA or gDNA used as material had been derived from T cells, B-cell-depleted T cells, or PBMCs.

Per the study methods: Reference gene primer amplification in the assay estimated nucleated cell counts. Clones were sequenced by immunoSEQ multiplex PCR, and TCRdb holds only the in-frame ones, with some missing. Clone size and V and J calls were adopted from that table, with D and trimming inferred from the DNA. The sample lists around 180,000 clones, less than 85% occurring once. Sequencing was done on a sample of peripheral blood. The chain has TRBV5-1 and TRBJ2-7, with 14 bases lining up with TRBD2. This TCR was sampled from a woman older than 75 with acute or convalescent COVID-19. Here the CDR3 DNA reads TGCGCCAGCAGCTCAGGACTAGCGGGAGGTTACGAGCAGTACTTC. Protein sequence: CASSSGLAGGYEQYF.